This T cell receptor (beta chain) came from a study of regulatory T cells in long-lasting Graves disease. Time point indicated: persistent/refractory GD, antithyroid drugs over 5 years with positive TRAb. Making the TCR library involved RNA that had been extracted from PBMCs. American Thyroid Association guidelines defined Graves' disease diagnosis. Note on this clonotype: Antigen: not known. The junction shows a germline mismatch at one end, possibly a read error.

Relying on iRepertoire HTBI primers and Arm-PCR of CDR3 regions, the team built TCR beta libraries. TCRdb passed the multiplex PCR reads through MiXCR, listing each CDR3 protein once. Among about 660,000 distinct CDR3 sequences listed, about 30% were seen once. Study-level points and caveats: Persistent patients shared more public clonotypes (roughly 2,800) than new patients (approximately 1,000). With a small sample size, accuracy may have been reduced. Newly diagnosed Graves' patients exceeded persistent ones in TCR diversity.

Germline assignment: CDR1 MNHEY and CDR2 SVGAGI. The CDR3 spans 14 residues. This clonotype originated in a female donor with Graves disease. The material was peripheral blood mononuclear cells (PBMCs), obtained when the disease was refractory, from a patient treated with antithyroid drugs. The chain is built from TRBV6-5 and TRBJ1-5; tentatively, D is TRBD1 (5 bases). DNA for the CDR3: TGTGCCAGCACGGGGCAGGGCGGCAATCAGCCCCAGCGTTTT. It yields the protein CASTGQGGNQPQRF.